This T cell receptor beta chain was documented in a study of Tregs in tolerant kidney transplant recipients. On this clone itself: Its antigen remains unidentified. The read halts 3 residues ahead of the CDR3 end, with the missing end drawn from the germline J gene.

TCRdb keeps only in-frame clones here, not all; method: immunoSEQ multiplex PCR. This sample's clone table lists 50,000 to 65,000 clones. Unstimulated regulatory T cells (CD4+CD25+CD127-), CD4+CD25- non-regulatory cells, CD4 and CD8 cells were FACS-sorted from thawed PBMCs. General study points: Activated donor B cell expansion appeared to reveal the most relevant donor-specific TCRbeta repertoire.

Trimming at V came to 4 bases and at J to 4 bases, leaving 9 bases not matched to a gene. CDR1 is KGHSH, CDR2 LQKENI, per germline. CDR3 length equals 15 residues. The chain couples TRBV18 to TRBJ1-2, with TRBD1 matching over 7 bases. The sequence was collected from a human donor who received a combined kidney and bone marrow transplant. The source was CD4+ T cells from blood, collected before the transplant. CDR3 amino acids: CASSQFEGAFYGYTF. Incomplete CDR3 DNA: TGTGCCAGCTCACAGTTCGAGGGGGCCTTCTATGGC.